One sample yielded the 30 T cell receptor beta chains listed below, sequenced in a study of control samples from healthy donors and cancer patients. Method: immunoSEQ multiplex PCR; TCRdb's copy keeps in-frame clones and lacks some. The sample holds 98,000 or so clones, around 89% seen once. The material sequenced was blood. The receptors originated from a woman in her 70s in good health.

V gene TRBV27 combines with J gene TRBJ1-1; 7 bases are a match to TRBD1. The germline V gene encodes CDR1 MNHEY and CDR2 SMNVEV (reference sequence). This CDR3 region has 13 residues. Trimming cost V 6 bases and J 7 bases; bases outside gene matches: 8. The CDR3 protein is CASSHQGGGEAFF. CDR3 nucleotide sequence: TGTGCCAGCAGCCATCAGGGGGGAGGTGAAGCTTTCTTT.

V gene TRBV6-1 combines with J gene TRBJ1-2, with D hard to call. Germline V gene lookup returns CDR1 MNHNS and CDR2 SASEGT. Deletions cut 0 bases from V and 4 bases from J, with 3 bases between. The CDR3 consists of 12 residues. The CDR3 spells CASSEALYGYTF. The CDR3 nucleotides read TGTGCCAGCAGTGAAGCCCTCTATGGCTACACCTTC.

The chain has TRBV11-2 and TRBJ1-6, with no clear D. CDR1 is SGHAT and CDR2 is FQNNGV in the germline V gene. The CDR3 runs to 14 residues. V lost 8 bases, J lost 1 base, and 9 bases lay in between. CDR3 coding DNA: TGTGCCAGCTCGGAGCGGTCCTATAATTCACCCCTCCACTTT. It codes for CASSERSYNSPLHF. Full variable domain (remainder filled in from reference TRBV11-2 and TRBJ1-6): EAGVAQSPRYKIIEKRQSVAFWCNPISGHATLYWYQQILGQGPKLLIQFQNNGVVDDSQLPKDRFSAERLKGVDSTLKIQPAKLEDSAVYLCASSERSYNSPLHFGNGTRLTVT.

The chain couples TRBV30 to TRBJ1-2; D uncertain. This CDR3 is 11 amino acids long. V was trimmed by 7 bases and J by 8 bases, leaving 14 bases between them. Looked up from germline, CDR1 is GTSNPN and CDR2 is SVGIG (reference sequence). CDR3 sequence (DNA): TGTGCCTTACTACTGAGTTGGGGCTACACCTTC. Its translation: CALLLSWGYTF. Drawing the rest from reference TRBV30 and TRBJ1-2, the complete variable domain is SQTIHQWPATLVQPVGSPLSLECTVEGTSNPNLYWYRQAAGRGLQLLFYSVGIGQISSEVPQNLSASRPQDRQFILSSKKLLLSDSGFYLCALLLSWGYTFGSGTRLTVV.

This chain joins TRBV30 and TRBJ1-1; 7 nucleotides match TRBD1. The germline V gene encodes CDR1 GTSNPN and CDR2 SVGIG (reference sequence). The CDR3 spans 15 residues. Trimming took 3 bases from V and 5 from J; bases not matched to a gene: 12. CDR3 region: CAWRNTGEGSTEAFF. The CDR3 bases are TGTGCCTGGAGGAATACAGGGGAGGGAAGTACTGAAGCTTTCTTT.

The rearrangement links TRBV7-9 to TRBJ2-7, with D perhaps matching TRBD1 (5 bases). The CDR3 runs 15 residues. Germline CDR1 SEHNR, CDR2 FQNEAQ (reference sequence). V was pared by 1 base and J by 0 bases, with 10 bases between. CDR3 DNA: TGTGCCAGCAGCTTAGTACAGGCCTCCTCCTACGAGCAGTACTTC. It translates to CASSLVQASSYEQYF.

The CDR3 nucleotides are TGCGCCAGCAGCCGAACAGGGACGTCCTACGAGCAGTACTTC. Translating gives CASSRTGTSYEQYF. The chain joins TRBV5-1 to TRBJ2-7, with D possibly being TRBD1 (6 bases). From germline, CDR1 is SGHRS and CDR2 YFSETQ. The length of the CDR3 is 14 residues. V shed 4 bases and J shed 1 base, with 12 bases lying between them.

The J gene is TRBJ1-1, the V gene TRBV4-3; maybe TRBD1 (6 bases). CDR1 LGHNA and CDR2 YSLEER come from the germline V gene. The length of the CDR3 is 15 residues. Trimming cost V 3 bases and J 1 base, with 12 bases left between them. The CDR3 region is CASSHTGIRNTEAFF. The CDR3 DNA reads TGCGCCAGCAGCCATACAGGGATCAGGAACACTGAAGCTTTCTTT.

V gene TRBV19 combines with J gene TRBJ1-1; D is possibly TRBD1 (5 bases). V gave up 1 base and J gave up 7 bases, with 10 bases separating them. Germline lookup yields CDR1 LNHDA and CDR2 SQIVND (reference sequence). The CDR3 sequence is 13 residues long. The CDR3 protein is CASSIGGAGEAFF. The CDR3 nucleotides read TGTGCCAGTAGTATAGGAGGGGCCGGTGAAGCTTTCTTT.

As regards this clone: In the same sample, other DNA sequences code for this CDR3. The chain uses TRBV7-9 and TRBJ1-5; D might be TRBD1 (5 bases). Looked up from germline, CDR1 is SEHNR and CDR2 is FQNEAQ (reference sequence). There are 14 residues in the CDR3. The V and J ends lost 4 bases and 0 bases respectively, with 7 bases between them. The CDR3 protein is CASSSDSSNQPQHF. Written as DNA, the CDR3 is TGTGCCAGCAGCTCCGACAGTAGCAATCAGCCCCAGCATTTT.

The chain links TRBV10-2 to TRBJ1-4; the D gene is possibly TRBD1 (5 bases). The CDR3 extends over 15 amino acids. CDR1 and CDR2 (germline): WSHSY, SAAADI. Trimming cost V 5 bases and J 7 bases, with 17 bases left between them. The CDR3 protein is CASSLQGSAGEKLFF. The CDR3 coding sequence is TGCGCCAGCAGTTTGCAGGGTTCGGCAGGTGAAAAACTGTTTTTT.

V is TRBV28 and J is TRBJ1-2; D is possibly TRBD1 (5 bases). The CDR3 has 15 amino acids. Germline CDR1 is MDHEN and CDR2 is SYDVKM. V was pared by 3 bases and J by 0 bases, with 11 bases between. CDR3: CASSFWDGANYGYTF. The CDR3 DNA reads TGTGCCAGCAGTTTCTGGGACGGGGCTAACTATGGCTACACCTTC.

The chain carries TRBV7-6 and TRBJ1-3, with TRBD1 identical over 8 bases. Trimming at V came to 4 bases and at J to 3 bases, leaving 2 bases not matched to a gene. From germline, CDR1 is SGHVS and CDR2 FNYEAQ. The CDR3 length is 14 residues. The CDR3 loop is CASSSGGLGNTIYF. The CDR3 coding sequence is TGTGCCAGCAGCTCAGGGGGCCTTGGAAACACCATATATTTT. The entire variable domain, with the rest obtained from reference TRBV7-6 and TRBJ1-3, is as follows: GAGVSQSPRYKVTKRGQDVALRCDPISGHVSLYWYRQALGQGPEFLTYFNYEAQQDKSGLPNDRFSAERPEGSISTLTIQRTEQRDSAMYRCASSSGGLGNTIYFGEGSWLTVV.

The chain is built from TRBV6-5 and TRBJ2-1; either TRBD1 or TRBD2 may supply D (5 bases each). CDR3 length: 15 amino acids. Trimming took 2 bases from V and 2 from J, leaving 10 bases between them. The germline V gene has CDR1 MNHEY and CDR2 SVGAGI. In DNA, the CDR3 is TGTGCCAGCAGTTACGCCGGGACGGCCTACAATGAGCAGTTCTTC. This translates into CASSYAGTAYNEQFF.

The chain has TRBV5-4 and TRBJ2-3; D is perhaps TRBD2 (6 bases). The CDR3 consists of 15 residues. V was clipped by 0 bases and J by 0 bases, with 8 bases between them. Germline V gives CDR1 SGHNT, CDR2 YYREEE (reference sequence). The CDR3 region is CASSLGGVSTDTQYF. In DNA, the CDR3 is TGTGCCAGCAGCTTGGGCGGGGTTAGCACAGATACGCAGTATTTT.

The rearrangement links TRBV7-9 to TRBJ2-3; tentative D call: TRBD2 (6 bases). V gave up 5 bases and J gave up 4 bases, with 16 bases separating them. The CDR3 has 15 residues. Germline V CDR1 and CDR2: SEHNR, FQNEAQ (reference sequence). This CDR3 is CASSQTSRHSDTQYF. CDR3 coding DNA: TGTGCCAGCAGCCAAACTAGCAGACACTCAGATACGCAGTATTTT.

This sequence joins TRBV29-1 and TRBJ2-5; 11 bases agree with TRBD2. There are 15 residues in the CDR3. V lost 3 bases to trimming and J lost 5 bases; unmatched junction nucleotides: 8. CDR1 and CDR2 from the germline V gene are SQVTM and ANQGSEA. The CDR3 sequence: CSVDRLAGGMETQYF. The CDR3 nucleotides are TGCAGCGTTGACCGGCTAGCGGGAGGTATGGAGACCCAGTACTTC.

The V and J genes are TRBV6-5 and TRBJ1-1; TRBD1 agrees at 7 bases. CDR1 is MNHEY and CDR2 is SVGAGI in the germline V gene. The CDR3 covers 16 residues. The ends lost 0 bases at V and 9 bases at J; junction bases unmatched: 13. CDR3 amino acids: CASSYSLTGIQGKAFF. In nucleotides, the CDR3 is TGTGCCAGCAGTTACTCCCTGACAGGGATTCAAGGAAAAGCTTTCTTT.

This chain links TRBV20-1 with TRBJ1-1, with no clear D. The CDR3 is made up of 14 amino acids. Germline V CDR1 and CDR2: DFQATT, SNEGSKA (reference sequence). V was cut by 3 bases and J by 1 base, with 12 bases left in between. Written as DNA, the CDR3 is TGCAGTGCTAGTTTAGGACCCCAGAACACTGAAGCTTTCTTT. Translation: CSASLGPQNTEAFF.

CDR3 residues: CASSLMDNHSPLHF. In DNA, the CDR3 is TGTGCCAGCAGTTTGATGGATAATCATTCACCCCTCCACTTT. The genes are TRBV27 and TRBJ1-6; D gene ambiguous. Germline values: CDR1 MNHEY, CDR2 SMNVEV (reference sequence). Trimming took off 3 bases at V and 8 bases at J, with 11 bases between the two ends. CDR3 length: 14 residues.

The chain is built from TRBV18 and TRBJ2-2, with no clear D. CDR3 length equals 16 residues. Trimming took 6 bases from V and 0 from J, leaving 14 bases between them. From germline, CDR1 is KGHSH and CDR2 LQKENI. The CDR3 region is CASSRVTTSNTGELFF. The CDR3 region has the DNA TGTGCCAGCTCCCGGGTGACCACATCGAACACCGGGGAGCTGTTTTTT.

The chain combines TRBV7-2 with TRBJ1-2, with unresolved D. Trimming pared 1 base from V and 7 bases from J, leaving 7 bases between. The CDR3 totals 12 residues. Germline values: CDR1 SGHTA, CDR2 FQGNSA. CDR3 sequence reads: CASSLEGFGYTF. Written as DNA, the CDR3 is TGTGCCAGCAGCTTAGAAGGCTTTGGCTACACCTTC.

The rearrangement uses TRBV4-3 and TRBJ2-3, with 8 nucleotides matching TRBD1. V dropped 0 bases and J dropped 3; count of bases not matched to a gene: 2. The germline CDR1 and CDR2 sequences are LGHNA and YSLEER. The CDR3 is 15 amino acids. The CDR3 loop reads CASSQEDRETDTQYF. The CDR3 nucleotides read TGCGCCAGCAGCCAAGAGGACAGGGAAACAGATACGCAGTATTTT.

V usage is TRBV3-1 (or the pseudogene TRBV3-2) and J usage is TRBJ1-1; D gene unclear. The CDR3 spans 12 residues. With 4 bases removed from V and 4 bases from J, the gap between germline ends came to 7 bases. CDR1 LGHDT and CDR2 YNNKEL come from the germline V gene (reference sequence). The CDR3 protein is CASSRLGTEAFF. The DNA for the CDR3 is TGTGCCAGCAGCCGATTAGGCACTGAAGCTTTCTTT.

The chain couples TRBV6-5 to TRBJ1-1; D remains ambiguous. Germline loops: CDR1 MNHEY, CDR2 SVGAGI. The V end lost 8 bases, the J end lost 0 bases, and 13 bases lay between the germline ends. The CDR3 is 14 residues long. The CDR3 loop is CASRGPNMNTEAFF. The DNA for the CDR3 is TGTGCCAGCCGCGGACCGAATATGAACACTGAAGCTTTCTTT.

The chain is built from TRBV6-1 and TRBJ2-4; 7 positions agree with TRBD2. The CDR3 is 15 amino acids. The junction had 4 bases not matched to a gene; V was cut back by 5 bases and J by 0 bases. Germline values: CDR1 MNHNS, CDR2 SASEGT. CDR3 residues: CASSPSGLAKNIQYF. CDR3 nucleotides: TGTGCCAGCAGTCCTAGCGGACTAGCCAAAAACATTCAGTACTTC.

V usage is TRBV7-2 and J usage is TRBJ2-3; D is tentatively TRBD1 or TRBD2 (5 bases each). V was shortened by 0 bases and J by 1 base, with 11 bases between the two germline ends. The germline V gene encodes CDR1 SGHTA and CDR2 FQGNSA. The CDR3 length is 16 residues. CDR3 residues: CASSLAVTAGTDTQYF. As DNA, the CDR3 is TGTGCCAGCAGCTTAGCGGTGACAGCGGGCACAGATACGCAGTATTTT.

In nucleotides, the CDR3 is TGTGCCACCAGCAGAGATAGGACAGGGGGCGTCACCGGGGAGCTGTTTTTT. This encodes CATSRDRTGGVTGELFF. The genes are TRBV15 and TRBJ2-2, with 11 positions matching TRBD1. Germline loops: CDR1 LNHNV, CDR2 YYDKDF (reference sequence). The CDR3 consists of 17 residues. V lost 0 bases to trimming and J lost 4 bases; unmatched junction nucleotides: 4. Full variable domain (rest looked up from reference TRBV15 and TRBJ2-2): DAMVIQNPRYQVTQFGKPVTLSCSQTLNHNVMYWYQQKSSQAPKLLFHYYDKDFNNEADTPDNFQSRRPNTSFCFLDIRSPGLGDTAMYLCATSRDRTGGVTGELFFGEGSRLTVL.

The J gene is TRBJ1-5, the V gene TRBV19, with D unclear. V lost 6 bases to trimming and J lost 5 bases, with 14 bases between them. CDR1 is LNHDA and CDR2 is SQIVND in the germline V gene (reference sequence). The CDR3 has 14 amino acids. The CDR3 nucleotides are TGTGCCAGTAGGGAGGACGAAGTATATCAGCCCCAGCATTTT. As protein: CASREDEVYQPQHF.

The chain links TRBV3-1 (or the pseudogene TRBV3-2) to TRBJ2-1, with D possibly matching TRBD2 (5 bases). The CDR3 extends over 11 amino acids. Trimming left V 6 bases short and J 9 bases short, with 9 bases between. Looked up from germline, CDR1 is LGHDT and CDR2 is YNNKEL (reference sequence). The CDR3 DNA is TGTGCCAGCAGTGGTCGGGGTGAGCAGTTCTTC. Protein sequence: CASSGRGEQFF.